This TCR beta chain was sequenced in a study of blood T cell repertoires in COVID-19. Study details: COVID-19 samples collected from the United States, Italy and Spain covered acute and convalescent phases.

The CDR3 covers 15 residues. V was shortened by 5 bases and J by 4 bases, with 15 bases between the two germline ends. Germline V gene data show CDR1 as SEHNR and CDR2 as FQNEAQ (reference sequence). Authors' analysis steps: For nucleated cells, counts were estimated from reference gene primer amplification. Clones were sequenced by immunoSEQ multiplex PCR, and TCRdb holds only the in-frame ones, with some missing. D and trimming were read from the DNA, whereas the V and J calls and clone size are those reported in that table. This sample has around 200,000 clones, with around 90% found just once. Sequencing was carried out using PBMCs or T cells enriched from blood (not recorded which). V and J are TRBV7-9 and TRBJ2-1, with D perhaps TRBD2 (5 bases). This clonotype was sampled from a man younger than 35 with acute COVID-19. DNA for the CDR3: TGTGCCAGCAGCGCTGGCGAGGGCGCATACAATGAGCAGTTCTTC. It translates to CASSAGEGAYNEQFF.